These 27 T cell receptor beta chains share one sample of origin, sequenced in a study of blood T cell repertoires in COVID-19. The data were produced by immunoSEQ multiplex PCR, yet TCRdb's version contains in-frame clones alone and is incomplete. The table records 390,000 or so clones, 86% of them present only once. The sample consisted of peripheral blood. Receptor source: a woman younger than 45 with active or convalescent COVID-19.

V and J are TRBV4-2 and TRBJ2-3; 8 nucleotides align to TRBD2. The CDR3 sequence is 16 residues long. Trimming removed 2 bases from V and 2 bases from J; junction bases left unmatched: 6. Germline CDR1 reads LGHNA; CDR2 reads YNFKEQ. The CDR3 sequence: CASSQQTSVVTDTQYF. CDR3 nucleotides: TGTGCCAGCAGCCAACAGACTAGCGTCGTCACAGATACGCAGTATTTT.

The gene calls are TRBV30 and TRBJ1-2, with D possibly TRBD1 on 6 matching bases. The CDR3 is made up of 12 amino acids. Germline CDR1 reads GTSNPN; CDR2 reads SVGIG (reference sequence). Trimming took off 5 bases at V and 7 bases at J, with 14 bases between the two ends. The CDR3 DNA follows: TGTGCCTGGGTTCGGGACACGGGTGGCTACACCTTC. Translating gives CAWVRDTGGYTF.

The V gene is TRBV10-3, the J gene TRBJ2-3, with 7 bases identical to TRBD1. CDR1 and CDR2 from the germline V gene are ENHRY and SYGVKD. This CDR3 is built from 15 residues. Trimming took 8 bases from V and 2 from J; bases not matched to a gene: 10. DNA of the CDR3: TGTGCCATCGGGGGATTGGGACAGACCACAGATACGCAGTATTTT. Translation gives CAIGGLGQTTDTQYF.

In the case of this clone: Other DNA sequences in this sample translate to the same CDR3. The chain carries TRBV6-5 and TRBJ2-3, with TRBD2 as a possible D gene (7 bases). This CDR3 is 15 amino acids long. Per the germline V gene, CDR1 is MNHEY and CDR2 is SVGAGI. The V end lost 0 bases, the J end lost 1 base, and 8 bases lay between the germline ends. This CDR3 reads CASSYSGGRTDTQYF. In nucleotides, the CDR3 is TGTGCCAGCAGTTACTCGGGGGGGCGCACAGATACGCAGTATTTT.

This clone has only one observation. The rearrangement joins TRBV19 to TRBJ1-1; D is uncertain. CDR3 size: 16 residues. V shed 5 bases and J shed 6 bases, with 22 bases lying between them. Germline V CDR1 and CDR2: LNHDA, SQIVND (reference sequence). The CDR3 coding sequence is TGTGCCAGTAGTGAGGCAGGACCTGGCCGAGGGCCTGAAGCTTTCTTT. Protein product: CASSEAGPGRGPEAFF. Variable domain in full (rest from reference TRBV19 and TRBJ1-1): DGGITQSPKYLFRKEGQNVTLSCEQNLNHDAMYWYRQDPGQGLRLIYYSQIVNDFQKGDIAEGYSVSREKKESFPLTVTSAQKNPTAFYLCASSEAGPGRGPEAFFGQGTRLTVV.

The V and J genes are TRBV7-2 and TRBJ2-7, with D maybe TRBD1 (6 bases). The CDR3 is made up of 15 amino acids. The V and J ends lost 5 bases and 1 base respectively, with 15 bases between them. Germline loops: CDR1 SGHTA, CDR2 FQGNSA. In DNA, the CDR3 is TGTGCCAGCAGCCAGATCGCAGGGGATTCCTACGAGCAGTACTTC. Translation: CASSQIAGDSYEQYF. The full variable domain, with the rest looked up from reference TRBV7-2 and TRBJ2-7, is GAGVSQSPSNKVTEKGKDVELRCDPISGHTALYWYRQSLGQGLEFLIYFQGNSAPDKSGLPSDRFSAERTGGSVSTLTIQRTQQEDSAVYLCASSQIAGDSYEQYFGPGTRLTVT.

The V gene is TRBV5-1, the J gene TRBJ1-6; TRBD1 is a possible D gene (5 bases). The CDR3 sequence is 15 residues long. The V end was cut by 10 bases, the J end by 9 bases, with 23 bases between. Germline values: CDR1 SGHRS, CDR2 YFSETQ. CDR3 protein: CAPRRIATESSPLHF. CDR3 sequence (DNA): TGCGCCCCACGTAGAATCGCGACAGAAAGTTCACCCCTCCACTTT. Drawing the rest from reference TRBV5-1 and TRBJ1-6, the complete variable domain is KAGVTQTPRYLIKTRGQQVTLSCSPISGHRSVSWYQQTPGQGLQFLFEYFSETQRNKGNFPGRFSGRQFSNSRSEMNVSTLELGDSALYLCAPRRIATESSPLHFGNGTRLTVT.

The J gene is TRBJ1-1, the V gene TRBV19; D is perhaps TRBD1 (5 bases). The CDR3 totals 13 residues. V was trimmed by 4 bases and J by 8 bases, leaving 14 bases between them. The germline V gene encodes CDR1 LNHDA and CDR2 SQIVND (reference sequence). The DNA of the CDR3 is TGTGCCAGTAGTAGCAGGGTGGAGGGGGAAGCTTTCTTT. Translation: CASSSRVEGEAFF.

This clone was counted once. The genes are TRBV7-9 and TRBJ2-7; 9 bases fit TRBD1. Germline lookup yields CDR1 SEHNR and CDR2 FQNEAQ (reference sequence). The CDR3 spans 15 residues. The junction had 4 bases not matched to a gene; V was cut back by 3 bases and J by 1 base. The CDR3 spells CASSFGTGISYEQYF. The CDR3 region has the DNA TGTGCCAGCAGCTTCGGGACAGGGATTTCCTACGAGCAGTACTTC.

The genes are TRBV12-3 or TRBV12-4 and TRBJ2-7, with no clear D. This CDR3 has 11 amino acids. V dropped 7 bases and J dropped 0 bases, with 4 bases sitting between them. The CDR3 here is CASTSSYEQYF. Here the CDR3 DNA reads TGTGCCAGCACTTCCTCCTACGAGCAGTACTTC.

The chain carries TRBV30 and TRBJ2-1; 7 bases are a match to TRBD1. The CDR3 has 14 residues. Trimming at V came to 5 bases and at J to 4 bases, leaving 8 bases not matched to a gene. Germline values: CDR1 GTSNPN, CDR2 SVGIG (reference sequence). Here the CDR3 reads CAWAQGVGYNEQFF. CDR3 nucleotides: TGTGCCTGGGCCCAGGGGGTAGGATACAATGAGCAGTTCTTC.

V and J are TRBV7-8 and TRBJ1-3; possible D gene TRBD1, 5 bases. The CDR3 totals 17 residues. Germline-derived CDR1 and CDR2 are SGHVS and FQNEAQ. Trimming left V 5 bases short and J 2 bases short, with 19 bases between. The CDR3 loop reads CASSPGVGGIPGNTIYF. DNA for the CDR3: TGTGCCAGCAGCCCGGGGGTAGGAGGGATCCCTGGAAACACCATATATTTT.

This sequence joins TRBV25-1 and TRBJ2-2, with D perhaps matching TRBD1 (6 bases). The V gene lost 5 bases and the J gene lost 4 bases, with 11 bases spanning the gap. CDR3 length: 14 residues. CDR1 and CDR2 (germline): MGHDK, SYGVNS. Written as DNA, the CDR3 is TGTGCCAGCAGTATACAGGGTGGCACCGGGGAGCTGTTTTTT. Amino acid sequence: CASSIQGGTGELFF.

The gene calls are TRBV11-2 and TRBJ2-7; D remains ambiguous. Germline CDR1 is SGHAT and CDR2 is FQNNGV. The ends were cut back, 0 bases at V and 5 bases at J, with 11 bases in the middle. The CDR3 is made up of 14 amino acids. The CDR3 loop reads CASSLDVSFDEQYF. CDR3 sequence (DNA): TGTGCCAGCAGCTTAGATGTTAGCTTCGACGAGCAGTACTTC. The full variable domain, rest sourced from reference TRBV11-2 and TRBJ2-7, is EAGVAQSPRYKIIEKRQSVAFWCNPISGHATLYWYQQILGQGPKLLIQFQNNGVVDDSQLPKDRFSAERLKGVDSTLKIQPAKLEDSAVYLCASSLDVSFDEQYFGPGTRLTVT.

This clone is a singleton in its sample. The CDR3 bases are TGTGCCAGCAGCCAAGGGGAGCGTCAGCCCCAGCATTTT. The encoded protein is CASSQGERQPQHF. The chain combines TRBV3-1 (or the pseudogene TRBV3-2) with TRBJ1-5; the D is unclear. Germline lookup yields CDR1 LGHDT and CDR2 YNNKEL (reference sequence). The CDR3 loop spans 13 amino acids. The V end lost 1 base, the J end lost 6 bases, and 7 bases lay between the germline ends.

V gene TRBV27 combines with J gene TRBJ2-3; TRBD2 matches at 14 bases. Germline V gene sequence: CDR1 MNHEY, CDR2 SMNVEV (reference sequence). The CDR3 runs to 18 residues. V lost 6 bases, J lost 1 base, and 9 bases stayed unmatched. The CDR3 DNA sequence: TGTGCCAGCAGCCAGACTAGCGGGGGGGATGGCGGCACAGATACGCAGTATTTT. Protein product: CASSQTSGGDGGTDTQYF.

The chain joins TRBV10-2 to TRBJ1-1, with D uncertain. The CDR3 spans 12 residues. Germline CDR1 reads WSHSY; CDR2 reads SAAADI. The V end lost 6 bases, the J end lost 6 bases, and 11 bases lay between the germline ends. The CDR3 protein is CASRADYSEAFF. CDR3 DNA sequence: TGCGCCAGCAGGGCAGACTACTCTGAAGCTTTCTTT.

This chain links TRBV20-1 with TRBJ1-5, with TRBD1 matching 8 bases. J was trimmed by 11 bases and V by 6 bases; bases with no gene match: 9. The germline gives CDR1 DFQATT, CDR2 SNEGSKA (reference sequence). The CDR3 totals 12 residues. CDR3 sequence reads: CSASTGGGAQHF. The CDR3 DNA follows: TGCAGTGCGAGTACAGGGGGTGGGGCCCAGCATTTT.

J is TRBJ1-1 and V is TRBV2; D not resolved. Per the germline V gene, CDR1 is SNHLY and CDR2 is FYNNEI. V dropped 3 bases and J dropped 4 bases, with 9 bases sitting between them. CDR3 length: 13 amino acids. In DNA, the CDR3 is TGTGCCAGCAGTGACGACCCAGGCACTGAAGCTTTCTTT. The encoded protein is CASSDDPGTEAFF.

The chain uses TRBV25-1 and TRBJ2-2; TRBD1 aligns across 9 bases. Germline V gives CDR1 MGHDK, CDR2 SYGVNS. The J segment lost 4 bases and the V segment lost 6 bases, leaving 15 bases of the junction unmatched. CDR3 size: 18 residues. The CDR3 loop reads CASRNVQTGGDITGELFF. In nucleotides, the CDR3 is TGTGCCAGCAGGAACGTCCAAACAGGGGGCGATATCACCGGGGAGCTGTTTTTT. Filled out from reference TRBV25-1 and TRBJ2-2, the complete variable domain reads EADIYQTPRYLVIGTGKKITLECSQTMGHDKMYWYQQDPGMELHLIHYSYGVNSTEKGDLSSESTVSRIRTEHFPLTLESARPSHTSQYLCASRNVQTGGDITGELFFGEGSRLTVL.

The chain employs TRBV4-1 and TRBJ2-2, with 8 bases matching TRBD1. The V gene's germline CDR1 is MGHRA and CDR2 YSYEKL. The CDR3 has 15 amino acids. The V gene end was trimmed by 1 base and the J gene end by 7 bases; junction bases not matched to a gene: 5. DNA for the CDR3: TGCGCCAGCAGCCAAGTTACAGGGGGGAGCGGGGAGCTGTTTTTT. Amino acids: CASSQVTGGSGELFF.

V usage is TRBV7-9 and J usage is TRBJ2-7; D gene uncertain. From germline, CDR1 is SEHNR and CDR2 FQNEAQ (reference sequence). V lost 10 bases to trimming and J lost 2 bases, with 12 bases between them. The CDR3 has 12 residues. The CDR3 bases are TGTGCCACGGGTCCCGCACCCTACGAGCAGTACTTC. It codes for CATGPAPYEQYF.

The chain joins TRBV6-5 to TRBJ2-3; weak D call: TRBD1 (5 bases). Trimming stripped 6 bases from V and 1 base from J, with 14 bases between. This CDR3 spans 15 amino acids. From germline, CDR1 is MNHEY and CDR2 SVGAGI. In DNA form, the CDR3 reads TGTGCCAGCAGGACAGAACTCGTACGCACAGATACGCAGTATTTT. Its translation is CASRTELVRTDTQYF.

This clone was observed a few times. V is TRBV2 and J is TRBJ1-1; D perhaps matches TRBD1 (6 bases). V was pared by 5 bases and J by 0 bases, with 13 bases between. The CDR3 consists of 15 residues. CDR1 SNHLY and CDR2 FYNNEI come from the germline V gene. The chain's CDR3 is CASSPQGVVNTEAFF. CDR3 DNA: TGTGCCAGCAGTCCACAGGGCGTCGTGAACACTGAAGCTTTCTTT.

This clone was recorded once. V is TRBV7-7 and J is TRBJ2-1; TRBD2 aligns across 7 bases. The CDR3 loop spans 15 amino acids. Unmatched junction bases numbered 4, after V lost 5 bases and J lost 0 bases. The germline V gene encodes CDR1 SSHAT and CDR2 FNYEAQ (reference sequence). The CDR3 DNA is TGTGCCAGCAGCGCGGGGGAAGTCTCCTACAATGAGCAGTTCTTC. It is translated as CASSAGEVSYNEQFF.

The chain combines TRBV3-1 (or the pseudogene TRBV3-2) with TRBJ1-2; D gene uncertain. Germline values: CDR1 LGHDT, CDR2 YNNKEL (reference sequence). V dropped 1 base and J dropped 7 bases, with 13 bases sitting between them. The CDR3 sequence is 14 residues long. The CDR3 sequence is CASSQAEGGSGYTF. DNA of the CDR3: TGTGCCAGCAGCCAAGCCGAGGGCGGGTCTGGCTACACCTTC.

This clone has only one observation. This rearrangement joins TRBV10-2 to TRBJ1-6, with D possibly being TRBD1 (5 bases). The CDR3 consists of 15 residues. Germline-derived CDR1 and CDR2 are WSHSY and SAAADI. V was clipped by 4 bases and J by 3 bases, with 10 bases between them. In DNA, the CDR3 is TGCGCCAGCAGTGTCGGGGGAATCTATAATTCACCCCTCCACTTT. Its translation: CASSVGGIYNSPLHF.